The present T cell receptor beta chain was sequenced within a study of beta chain features in type 1 diabetes. Averaging around 110 mL, one heparinised blood draw came from each individual donor. Markers CD45RO/CCR7/CD25/CD127/CD95/CD27 served to sort CD4+ naive, central memory, regulatory and stem cell-like memory cells. Germline V gene lookup returns CDR1 MNHNS and CDR2 SASEGT. V was cut by 4 bases and J by 3 bases, with 16 bases left in between. CDR3 length: 16 amino acids. Points from the study as a whole: Insertions were fewer and deletions more numerous at VDJ junctions in type 1 diabetes patients.

As regards this clone: The antigen remains unidentified.

Expressed TCRB transcripts were sequenced because the isolated RNA had all been reverse transcribed beforehand. TCRdb's copy holds only in-frame clones and misses some; the assay was immunoSEQ multiplex PCR. In the table there are 970,000 or so clones, roughly 16% of which are singletons. Specimen: naive CD4+ T cells from blood. The receptor's source is a woman aged 18-29 years in good health. This sequence joins TRBV6-1 and TRBJ1-3; a weak D match, TRBD1 (5 bases). CDR3 bases: TGTGCCAGCAGTGCGACTTTGACAGAGATTGGAAACACCATATATTTT. This translates into CASSATLTEIGNTIYF.